The 23 T cell receptor beta chains reported below all come from one sample, sequenced in a study of cytomegalovirus exposure and HLA in healthy donors. 13 Jbeta primers and 60 Vbeta primers were used for the PCR. Clones were read by immunoSEQ multiplex PCR, and TCRdb kept only the in-frame ones, dropping some. Counted here are 150,000 to 170,000 clones, about 68% occurring once; the ten biggest clones make up more than 1.2%. The sequenced material came from PBMCs. The receptor set was obtained from a man between 18 and 29 years old in good health and CMV-seronegative.

J is TRBJ2-1 and V is TRBV28; TRBD2 matches at 7 bases. The CDR3 is 12 residues long. Germline V gene data show CDR1 as MDHEN and CDR2 as SYDVKM. The V segment lost 6 bases and the J segment 11 bases; nucleotides outside the gene matches: 7. The CDR3 nucleotides read TGTGCCAGCAGGGGGGACGGGAGGCAGCAGTTCTTC. Amino acids: CASRGDGRQQFF. The full variable domain, rest sourced from reference TRBV28 and TRBJ2-1, is DVKVTQSSRYLVKRTGEKVFLECVQDMDHENMFWYRQDPGLGLRLIYFSYDVKMKEKGDIPEGYSVSREKKERFSLILESASTNQTSMYLCASRGDGRQQFFGPGTRLTVL.

This clone has just one count. The chain recombines TRBV4-3 with TRBJ2-1; 9 nucleotides align to TRBD2. The V and J ends lost 0 bases and 4 bases, in that order; junction bases with no gene match: 10. CDR1 is LGHNA, CDR2 YSLEER, per germline. There are 18 residues in the CDR3. CDR3 loop: CASSQDPFAGGRYNEQFF. As DNA, the CDR3 is TGCGCCAGCAGCCAAGATCCGTTTGCGGGAGGGCGGTACAATGAGCAGTTCTTC.

About this clone: Its ends do not fully match the called genes, so a read error is possible. The V call is TRBV7-9, the J call TRBJ1-2; D is uncertain. The CDR3 spans 12 residues. The germline CDR1 and CDR2 sequences are SEHNR and FQNEAQ (reference sequence). DNA for the CDR3: TGTTCCAGCAGCTTAGGGCACTATGGCTACACCTTC. Its translation is CSSSLGHYGYTF.

The chain couples TRBV5-1 to TRBJ2-7, with 7 bases that match TRBD2. Losses at the gene ends were 1 base for V and 6 bases for J; bases not matched to a gene: 7. This CDR3 spans 14 amino acids. Germline V CDR1 and CDR2: SGHRS, YFSETQ. Here the CDR3 reads CASSLLVAGLEQYF. CDR3 DNA: TGCGCCAGCAGCTTGTTGGTAGCGGGCCTCGAGCAGTACTTC.

The chain employs TRBV2 and TRBJ1-4; the D is unclear. Trimming stripped 7 bases from V and 2 bases from J, with 11 bases between. The V gene's germline CDR1 is SNHLY and CDR2 FYNNEI. There are 14 residues in the CDR3. The CDR3 sequence is CASTAVSTNEKLFF. CDR3 DNA: TGTGCCAGCACCGCGGTCTCCACTAATGAAAAACTGTTTTTT.

The chain carries TRBV6-5 and TRBJ1-1, with a possible D match to TRBD1 (6 bases). V was pared by 4 bases and J by 0 bases, with 15 bases between. Germline V lookup: CDR1 MNHEY, CDR2 SVGAGI. The CDR3 covers 16 residues. CDR3 DNA: TGTGCCAGCAGTTCGGTGAGGACAGACATGAACACTGAAGCTTTCTTT. It codes for CASSSVRTDMNTEAFF.

This CDR3 reads CASSIQGGGVTEAFF. CDR3 in DNA: TGTGCCAGTAGTATACAAGGGGGAGGGGTTACTGAAGCTTTCTTT. The chain employs TRBV19 and TRBJ1-1, with TRBD1 as a possible D gene (6 bases). V shed 2 bases and J shed 5 bases, with 15 bases lying between them. CDR1 is LNHDA, CDR2 SQIVND, per germline (reference sequence). The CDR3 runs to 15 residues. Drawing the rest from reference TRBV19 and TRBJ1-1, the complete variable domain is DGGITQSPKYLFRKEGQNVTLSCEQNLNHDAMYWYRQDPGQGLRLIYYSQIVNDFQKGDIAEGYSVSREKKESFPLTVTSAQKNPTAFYLCASSIQGGGVTEAFFGQGTRLTVV.

In its sample, this clone was seen once. The chain recombines TRBV28 with TRBJ2-7; possible D gene TRBD2, 6 bases. Germline CDR1 is MDHEN and CDR2 is SYDVKM. Trimming took 3 bases from V and 2 from J, leaving 8 bases between them. The CDR3 has 13 residues. The CDR3 loop reads CASSLGRTYEQYF. The CDR3, as DNA: TGTGCCAGCAGTTTGGGGAGGACCTACGAGCAGTACTTC.

The chain uses TRBV28 and TRBJ2-7, with 11 bases lining up with TRBD1. Per the germline V gene, CDR1 is MDHEN and CDR2 is SYDVKM. The V segment lost 6 bases and the J segment 6 bases; nucleotides outside the gene matches: 4. The length of the CDR3 is 13 residues. DNA of the CDR3: TGTGCCAGCAGCCAGGACAGGGGGCGCGAGCAGTACTTC. It is translated as CASSQDRGREQYF.

The chain uses TRBV30 and TRBJ1-2; no definite D call. Germline CDR1 GTSNPN, CDR2 SVGIG (reference sequence). V was cut by 2 bases and J by 2 bases, with 9 bases left in between. CDR3 size: 13 residues. This chain's CDR3 is CAWSRPVNYGYTF. The CDR3 coding sequence is TGTGCCTGGAGTCGTCCAGTGAACTATGGCTACACCTTC. The complete variable domain, with remaining parts taken from reference TRBV30 and TRBJ1-2, reads SQTIHQWPATLVQPVGSPLSLECTVEGTSNPNLYWYRQAAGRGLQLLFYSVGIGQISSEVPQNLSASRPQDRQFILSSKKLLLSDSGFYLCAWSRPVNYGYTFGSGTRLTVV.

The V gene is TRBV5-1, the J gene TRBJ1-4; 9 positions agree with TRBD1. Germline CDR1 reads SGHRS; CDR2 reads YFSETQ. V trimming: 4 bases; J trimming: 3 bases; junction bases outside the gene matches: 4. The CDR3 has 15 residues. This CDR3 is CASSLQGAANEKLFF. The CDR3, as DNA: TGCGCCAGCAGCCTACAGGGGGCGGCTAATGAAAAACTGTTTTTT.

The rearrangement uses TRBV7-2 and TRBJ1-5; D perhaps matches TRBD1 (6 bases). Trimming removed 6 bases from V and 1 base from J, with 13 bases in between. CDR3 size: 15 residues. The germline gives CDR1 SGHTA, CDR2 FQGNSA. CDR3 residues: CASRQTGWSNQPQHF. CDR3 DNA sequence: TGTGCCAGCAGACAGACAGGCTGGAGCAATCAGCCCCAGCATTTT.

With respect to this clone: A junction boundary mismatches the germline segment, possibly from a read error. Different DNA sequences within this sample yield the same CDR3. V and J are TRBV9 and TRBJ2-5; the match to TRBD2 covers 10 bases. The V gene's germline CDR1 is SGDLS and CDR2 YYNGEE. The CDR3 length is 15 residues. The CDR3 DNA reads TGCGCCAGCAGTCCTCCTAGCGGGAGTGCAGAGACCCAGTACTTC. It is translated as CASSPPSGSAETQYF.

The genes are TRBV5-1 and TRBJ2-3; weak D call: TRBD2 (6 bases). V was pared by 0 bases and J by 4 bases, with 15 bases between. This CDR3 has 16 amino acids. Germline V CDR1 and CDR2: SGHRS, YFSETQ. Written as DNA, the CDR3 is TGCGCCAGCAGCTTGGCTCGGGAGAGGTTGGCAGATACGCAGTATTTT. It encodes CASSLARERLADTQYF.

The chain uses TRBV27 and TRBJ2-1, with D uncertain. This CDR3 has 12 amino acids. V lost 5 bases, J lost 9 bases, and 11 bases lay in between. CDR1 is MNHEY, CDR2 SMNVEV, per germline (reference sequence). Written as DNA, the CDR3 is TGTGCCAGCAGTCCGATCCCCGGTGAGCAGTTCTTC. It specifies CASSPIPGEQFF.

The chain uses TRBV7-2 and TRBJ2-3; TRBD2 matches 12 bases. This CDR3 contains 13 residues. After removal of 10 bases from V and 4 bases from J, the junction contained 3 bases not matched to a gene. Germline V gives CDR1 SGHTA, CDR2 FQGNSA. CDR3 sequence reads: CATLAGGADTQYF. CDR3 sequence (DNA): TGTGCCACCCTAGCGGGAGGGGCAGATACGCAGTATTTT. The full variable domain, its missing parts supplied by reference TRBV7-2 and TRBJ2-3, is GAGVSQSPSNKVTEKGKDVELRCDPISGHTALYWYRQSLGQGLEFLIYFQGNSAPDKSGLPSDRFSAERTGGSVSTLTIQRTQQEDSAVYLCATLAGGADTQYFGPGTRLTVL.

This clone was observed once. The rearrangement joins TRBV9 to TRBJ2-5; 7 bases match TRBD1. The CDR3 is 15 amino acids. Trimming at V came to 3 bases and at J to 5 bases, leaving 10 bases not matched to a gene. CDR1 SGDLS and CDR2 YYNGEE come from the germline V gene. The CDR3 sequence is CASSALPGQWETQYF. The CDR3 bases are TGTGCCAGCAGCGCCCTCCCGGGACAGTGGGAGACCCAGTACTTC.

The chain links TRBV25-1 to TRBJ2-1; the D gene is possibly TRBD2 (5 bases). The CDR3 spans 13 residues. V dropped 6 bases and J dropped 7 bases, with 13 bases sitting between them. Germline CDR1 and CDR2: MGHDK and SYGVNS. The CDR3 DNA reads as TGTGCCAGCAGCAGACCTGGCGGGAATGAGCAGTTCTTC. Translation: CASSRPGGNEQFF.

The V and J genes are TRBV18 and TRBJ2-1; perhaps TRBD1 as D (6 bases). Trimming removed 4 bases from V and 6 bases from J, with 13 bases in between. The germline V gene encodes CDR1 KGHSH and CDR2 LQKENI. The CDR3 is 14 residues long. The CDR3 nucleotides are TGTGCCAGCTCACAGGGGGTCTCGGGCAATGAGCAGTTCTTC. It encodes CASSQGVSGNEQFF.

The chain couples TRBV9 to TRBJ1-2, with D perhaps matching TRBD1 (6 bases). Germline CDR1 and CDR2: SGDLS and YYNGEE. V lost 2 bases, J lost 8 bases, and 10 bases lay in between. The CDR3 runs 12 residues. CDR3 nucleotides: TGTGCCAGCAGCGTCACAGGGTACGGCTACACCTTC. Protein: CASSVTGYGYTF.

This clone was counted between two and nine times. The J gene is TRBJ2-5, the V gene TRBV5-1; 8 bases align to TRBD1. After removal of 5 bases from V and 1 base from J, the junction contained 7 bases not matched to a gene. CDR3 size: 15 residues. CDR1 and CDR2 (germline): SGHRS, YFSETQ. For the CDR3, the DNA is TGCGCCAGCAGTCGACCTGGACAGGGCCAAGAGACCCAGTACTTC. This translates into CASSRPGQGQETQYF.

The J gene is TRBJ2-5, the V gene TRBV6-6; TRBD1 matches 7 bases. The DNA end is more similar to TRBJ2-7, so the J call may be wrong. The CDR3 sequence is 13 residues long. Germline V CDR1 and CDR2: MNHNY, SVGAGI (reference sequence). As DNA, the CDR3 is TGTGCCAGCAGTATACAGGGGCTTTACGAGCAGTACTTC. Its translation is CASSIQGLYEQYF.

The genes are TRBV27 and TRBJ1-5, with a weak D call TRBD1 (5 bases). The germline V gene encodes CDR1 MNHEY and CDR2 SMNVEV (reference sequence). V was clipped by 1 base and J by 2 bases, with 12 bases between them. The CDR3 spans 16 residues. The CDR3 DNA sequence: TGTGCCAGCAGTTTATTGGGGGGTATGGGCAATCAGCCCCAGCATTTT. Translated: CASSLLGGMGNQPQHF.